This paragraph reports one TCR beta chain. The target antigen is unknown. The CDR3 spans 13 residues. Trimming left V 0 bases short and J 8 bases short, with 11 bases between. Germline V CDR1 and CDR2: ENHRY, SYGVKD. This sample was included in a study of T cell repertoires in cytomegalovirus infection. Via MiXCR, TCRdb re-called the reads, giving one row per CDR3 protein. The sample shows about 120,000 distinct CDR3 sequences, 30% of them seen only once. The V and J genes are TRBV10-3 and TRBJ2-7; possibly TRBD2 for D (5 bases). The sample here was CD8+ T cells from cultured PBMCs, taken from culture after CMV antigen stimulation. This TCR derives from a human donor in good health (CMV status not recorded). Some clones in this sample may be carry-over from other donors' samples. The DNA for the CDR3 is TGTGCCATCAGTGAGTCGCTGGACTTCCAGCAGTACTTC. Its translation: CAISESLDFQQYF.